This TCR beta chain was obtained from a study of metastatic and nonmetastatic thyroid tumors. Relative to its sample, this clone is medium-sized. TCRdb reanalyzed the PCR reads with MiXCR. The table lists around 23,000 clones, approximately 11% of them singletons. Prior to thyroid surgery, none of the patients had received any treatment. The sequenced material came from blood. This TCR came from a female donor with papillary thyroid cancer or a benign thyroid nodule (not recorded which). Some clones in this sample may be carry-over from other donors' samples.

The DNA for the CDR3 is TGTGCCAGCAGTTACTCGAAGGAGGGGGCCCAGTTCTTC. Translated: CASSYSKEGAQFF. The V and J genes are TRBV6-2 or TRBV6-3 and TRBJ2-1; tentative D call: TRBD1 (7 bases). The V end was cut by 0 bases, the J end by 13 bases, with 13 bases between. The CDR3 totals 13 residues. Germline values: CDR1 MNHEY, CDR2 SVGEGT.